The 30 T cell receptor beta chains in this list originate from one sample, sequenced in a study of OX40 agonist ivuxolimab in advanced cancers. The protocol used for the library was the immunoSEQ multiplex PCR assay. The source is immuneACCESS, and TCRdb retained only in-frame sequences with V and J called. Part of the clones is not carried over; for the studies checked, unresolved V genes explain less than half of this, and the remainder is unexplained. This sample gives fewer than 100,000 clones in total; 80% to 90% of them show up just once. The biggest ten clones account for 0.76% of the sample. The sequences come from CD4+ or CD8+ T cells sorted from blood, collected in a trial of the OX40 agonist ivuxolimab. These receptors were collected from an adult with an advanced solid tumor such as melanoma, head and neck, liver or kidney cancer.

V and J are TRBV28 and TRBJ2-7; 8 bases map to TRBD1. This CDR3 is built from 15 residues. Germline V gene data show CDR1 as MDHEN and CDR2 as SYDVKM. The V segment lost 2 bases and the J segment 4 bases; nucleotides outside the gene matches: 7. The CDR3 is CASSLPGGQGYEQYF. CDR3 nucleotide sequence: TGTGCCAGCAGTTTACCCGGCGGACAGGGTTACGAGCAGTACTTC.

V and J are TRBV5-5 and TRBJ2-7, with TRBD1 matching 7 bases. The CDR3 totals 15 residues. Germline V gene data show CDR1 as SGHKS and CDR2 as YYEKEE (reference sequence). The V gene end was trimmed by 2 bases and the J gene end by 2 bases; junction bases not matched to a gene: 7. CDR3 protein: CASSFSGQGAYEQYF. DNA for the CDR3: TGTGCCAGCAGCTTCTCTGGGCAGGGGGCCTACGAGCAGTACTTC. The whole variable domain, filled in from reference TRBV5-5 and TRBJ2-7, reads DAGVTQSPTHLIKTRGQQVTLRCSPISGHKSVSWYQQVLGQGPQFIFQYYEKEERGRGNFPDRFSARQFPNYSSELNVNALLLGDSALYLCASSFSGQGAYEQYFGPGTRLTVT.

This rearrangement joins TRBV20-1 to TRBJ2-5, with D possibly being TRBD2 (5 bases). Trimming took 6 bases from V and 5 from J, leaving 10 bases between them. Germline lookup yields CDR1 DFQATT and CDR2 SNEGSKA (reference sequence). CDR3 size: 11 residues. CDR3 nucleotides: TGCAGTGCACTAGAAAGGGAGACCCAGTACTTC. It yields the protein CSALERETQYF.

V gene TRBV7-2 combines with J gene TRBJ1-5; 7 nucleotides line up with TRBD1. Germline V gives CDR1 SGHTA, CDR2 FQGNSA. The V gene end was trimmed by 3 bases and the J gene end by 2 bases; junction bases not matched to a gene: 1. There are 14 residues in the CDR3. The CDR3 loop is CASSFQGGNQPQHF. Here the CDR3 DNA reads TGTGCCAGCAGCTTTCAGGGGGGCAATCAGCCCCAGCATTTT.

This chain connects TRBV7-2 to TRBJ2-3, with 8 positions matching TRBD1. CDR1 SGHTA and CDR2 FQGNSA come from the germline V gene. The CDR3 has 14 amino acids. After removal of 5 bases from V and 4 bases from J, the junction contained 5 bases not matched to a gene. The CDR3 sequence is CASSQDRGADTQYF. CDR3 in DNA: TGTGCCAGCAGCCAAGACAGGGGCGCAGATACGCAGTATTTT.

The V gene is TRBV6-6, the J gene TRBJ2-7, with D uncertain. There are 14 residues in the CDR3. With 6 bases removed from V and 5 bases from J, the gap between germline ends came to 17 bases. Looked up from germline, CDR1 is MNHNY and CDR2 is SVGAGI (reference sequence). The CDR3 region is CASSYLTPADEQYF. The CDR3 DNA sequence: TGTGCCAGCAGCTACCTGACTCCCGCGGACGAGCAGTACTTC.

The genes are TRBV27 and TRBJ2-3, with D tentatively TRBD1 (5 bases). V was pared by 2 bases and J by 5 bases, with 26 bases between. The CDR3 spans 19 residues. Germline loops: CDR1 MNHEY, CDR2 SMNVEV (reference sequence). The CDR3 region is CASSLRFAGATFSGDTQYF. CDR3 nucleotide sequence: TGTGCCAGCAGTTTAAGGTTCGCTGGGGCTACCTTTTCCGGAGATACGCAGTATTTT.

V is TRBV14 and J is TRBJ1-2; D is undetermined. The CDR3 contains 14 residues. Trimming cost V 4 bases and J 0 bases, with 9 bases left between them. Per the germline V gene, CDR1 is SGHDN and CDR2 is FVKESK. CDR3: CASSLARANYGYTF. The CDR3, as DNA: TGTGCCAGCAGCCTCGCTAGGGCTAACTATGGCTACACCTTC.

The chain has TRBV6-5 and TRBJ1-6; 7 nucleotides agree with TRBD1. Germline V CDR1 and CDR2: MNHEY, SVGAGI. The V segment lost 6 bases and the J segment 10 bases; nucleotides outside the gene matches: 9. This CDR3 has 14 residues. In DNA form, the CDR3 reads TGTGCCAGCAGACGACAGGGCGGGAGCTCACCCCTCCACTTT. The encoded protein is CASRRQGGSSPLHF.

This chain joins TRBV2 and TRBJ1-2, with TRBD1 matching over 7 bases. CDR3 size: 12 residues. The junction had 2 bases not matched to a gene; V was cut back by 4 bases and J by 6 bases. Germline V gene lookup returns CDR1 SNHLY and CDR2 FYNNEI. This CDR3 reads CASSAGGHGYTF. CDR3 coding DNA: TGTGCCAGCAGTGCAGGGGGACATGGCTACACCTTC.

J is TRBJ1-1 and V is TRBV28; D is unclear. The CDR3 has 12 amino acids. Trimming cost V 5 bases and J 5 bases, with 9 bases left between them. Per germline, CDR1 MDHEN and CDR2 SYDVKM. In DNA, the CDR3 is TGTGCCAGCAGTCCTCTTGGGACTGAAGCTTTCTTT. Its translation: CASSPLGTEAFF.

The chain employs TRBV28 and TRBJ1-2; D remains unclear. Trimming removed 7 bases from V and 6 bases from J, with 15 bases in between. Germline assignment: CDR1 MDHEN and CDR2 SYDVKM. This CDR3 is built from 13 residues. The CDR3 region is CASTAVHLNGYTF. The CDR3, as DNA: TGTGCCAGCACAGCGGTCCACCTAAATGGCTACACCTTC.

The rearrangement links TRBV14 to TRBJ1-2, with 7 bases matching TRBD1. The CDR3 has 14 residues. Trimming took 4 bases from V and 5 from J; bases not matched to a gene: 7. Germline assignment: CDR1 SGHDN and CDR2 FVKESK. The CDR3 bases are TGTGCCAGCAGCCGCACCGTGACAGGGTATGGCTACACCTTC. It encodes CASSRTVTGYGYTF.

The V gene is TRBV9, the J gene TRBJ2-2; 13 bases agree with TRBD2. Germline lookup yields CDR1 SGDLS and CDR2 YYNGEE. The CDR3 extends over 18 amino acids. The V gene end was trimmed by 1 base and the J gene end by 0 bases; junction bases not matched to a gene: 3. In DNA, the CDR3 is TGTGCCAGCAGCGTAACCGGGACTAGCGGGGCGAACACCGGGGAGCTGTTTTTT. Translation: CASSVTGTSGANTGELFF.

The rearrangement joins TRBV11-2 to TRBJ1-6; D is perhaps TRBD1 (6 bases). Looked up from germline, CDR1 is SGHAT and CDR2 is FQNNGV. The CDR3 runs to 15 residues. Trimming left V 0 bases short and J 8 bases short, with 11 bases between. CDR3: CASSLEGARDSPLHF. The CDR3 bases are TGTGCCAGCAGCTTAGAGGGGGCGAGGGATTCACCCCTCCACTTT.

This clone was recorded once. The chain has TRBV6-1 and TRBJ1-2; D not certain. In germline, CDR1 is MNHNS, CDR2 SASEGT. This CDR3 has 16 amino acids. The V and J ends lost 3 bases and 3 bases respectively, with 17 bases between them. This CDR3 is CASSETRPPLHYGYTF. In nucleotides, the CDR3 is TGTGCCAGCAGTGAGACCCGACCGCCTTTACACTATGGCTACACCTTC.

This chain's CDR3 is CASSAGTGTGGDQPQHF. CDR3 sequence (DNA): TGTGCCAGCAGCGCTGGGACCGGGACAGGGGGCGATCAGCCCCAGCATTTT. The genes are TRBV9 and TRBJ1-5, with TRBD1 identical over 12 bases. The CDR3 is 17 residues long. The germline CDR1 and CDR2 sequences are SGDLS and YYNGEE. Trimming removed 3 bases from V and 5 bases from J; junction bases left unmatched: 9. The full variable domain, its missing parts supplied by reference TRBV9 and TRBJ1-5, is DSGVTQTPKHLITATGQRVTLRCSPRSGDLSVYWYQQSLDQGLQFLIQYYNGEERAKGNILERFSAQQFPDLHSELNLSSLELGDSALYFCASSAGTGTGGDQPQHFGDGTRLSIL.

This clone was picked up one time. This rearrangement joins TRBV5-1 to TRBJ1-1; a weak D match, TRBD1 (6 bases). Trimming took off 2 bases at V and 6 bases at J, with 11 bases between the two ends. Germline CDR1 and CDR2: SGHRS and YFSETQ. This CDR3 comprises 13 residues. The CDR3 sequence: CASSFGTSPEAFF. The CDR3, as DNA: TGCGCCAGCAGCTTCGGGACAAGTCCTGAAGCTTTCTTT.

The chain employs TRBV4-3 and TRBJ2-1; D perhaps matches TRBD2 (7 bases). The CDR3 has 16 residues. The germline V gene has CDR1 LGHNA and CDR2 YSLEER. Deletions cut 2 bases from V and 2 bases from J, with 13 bases between. Here the CDR3 reads CASSQRWEGAYNEQFF. CDR3 DNA sequence: TGCGCCAGCAGCCAACGCTGGGAGGGGGCCTACAATGAGCAGTTCTTC.

This chain connects TRBV5-1 to TRBJ1-2, with TRBD1 identical over 9 bases. J gave up 7 bases and V 4 bases, and 11 bases lay outside the gene matches. The length of the CDR3 is 15 residues. Germline V lookup: CDR1 SGHRS, CDR2 YFSETQ. The DNA for the CDR3 is TGCGCCAGCAGCCTGCCGGGACAGGGTGGGACTGGCTACACCTTC. It encodes CASSLPGQGGTGYTF.

CDR3 region: CASSVRQGVIFTGELFF. As DNA, the CDR3 is TGTGCCAGCAGTGTAAGGCAGGGGGTGATCTTCACCGGGGAGCTGTTTTTT. This chain uses TRBV2 with TRBJ2-2; 7 bases agree with TRBD1. V shed 4 bases, J shed 4 bases, and the junction held 12 bases outside the gene matches. The CDR3 extends over 17 amino acids. CDR1 and CDR2 (germline): SNHLY, FYNNEI.

This clone was recorded once. The chain combines TRBV10-3 with TRBJ2-5; the match to TRBD1 covers 8 bases. CDR1 ENHRY and CDR2 SYGVKD come from the germline V gene. Losses at the gene ends were 4 bases for V and 5 bases for J; bases not matched to a gene: 12. This CDR3 spans 16 amino acids. The CDR3 reads CAISGGTGRRAETQYF. The DNA for the CDR3 is TGTGCCATCAGTGGAGGGACAGGACGGAGAGCGGAGACCCAGTACTTC.

The chain carries TRBV6-6 and TRBJ2-7; maybe TRBD1 (6 bases). Germline V gene lookup returns CDR1 MNHNY and CDR2 SVGAGI (reference sequence). CDR3 length equals 13 residues. Trimming shortened V by 4 bases and J by 3 bases, and 10 bases separated the two germline ends. The CDR3 DNA follows: TGTGCCAGCAGTTCTGACAGGTTCTACGAGCAGTACTTC. Translated, it gives CASSSDRFYEQYF.

The chain has TRBV4-3 and TRBJ2-1, with D possibly matching TRBD1 (5 bases). The CDR3 consists of 15 residues. Germline V gene data show CDR1 as LGHNA and CDR2 as YSLEER. The ends were cut back, 1 base at V and 6 bases at J, with 13 bases in the middle. The CDR3 sequence: CASSQVGGASNEQFF. The CDR3 DNA sequence: TGCGCCAGCAGCCAAGTAGGTGGGGCTTCCAATGAGCAGTTCTTC.

This clone has just a few counts. V usage is TRBV5-5 and J usage is TRBJ1-2; no definite D call. The germline V and J ends were trimmed by 2 bases and 0 bases, with 17 bases remaining between them. The CDR3 is 17 amino acids. Germline V gene lookup returns CDR1 SGHKS and CDR2 YYEKEE (reference sequence). CDR3 protein: CASSFLPDGNPNYGYTF. In nucleotides, the CDR3 is TGTGCCAGCAGCTTTCTGCCTGACGGAAACCCTAACTATGGCTACACCTTC.

This sequence joins TRBV10-1 and TRBJ1-2, with TRBD1 identical over 9 bases. The V gene's germline CDR1 is WNHNN and CDR2 SYGVQD (reference sequence). This CDR3 is 13 amino acids long. V was clipped by 4 bases and J by 8 bases; unmatched bases: 5. The CDR3, as DNA: TGCGCCAGCAGTGCCGACAGGGGGTCCGGCTACACCTTC. This translates into CASSADRGSGYTF.

The chain joins TRBV28 to TRBJ2-5; D might be TRBD1 (6 bases). The germline V gene has CDR1 MDHEN and CDR2 SYDVKM. V dropped 8 bases and J dropped 5 bases, with 18 bases sitting between them. The CDR3 sequence is 14 residues long. The CDR3 protein is CASGAARRGETQYF. The CDR3, as DNA: TGTGCCAGCGGGGCTGCCCGAAGGGGGGAGACCCAGTACTTC.

The chain has TRBV7-2 and TRBJ1-1; D is ambiguous. CDR1 and CDR2 from the germline V gene are SGHTA and FQGNSA. This CDR3 contains 13 residues. The germline V and J ends were trimmed by 2 bases and 1 base, with 5 bases remaining between them. Here the CDR3 reads CASSLQENTEAFF. In DNA, the CDR3 is TGTGCCAGCAGCTTACAGGAGAACACTGAAGCTTTCTTT.

This chain joins TRBV2 and TRBJ2-5; the D gene is possibly TRBD2 (6 bases). Germline-derived CDR1 and CDR2 are SNHLY and FYNNEI. This CDR3 contains 14 residues. V was cut by 5 bases and J by 2 bases, with 12 bases left in between. CDR3 region: CASSTGLGQETQYF. The DNA of the CDR3 is TGTGCCAGCAGTACGGGACTGGGACAAGAGACCCAGTACTTC.

The gene calls are TRBV9 and TRBJ1-3, with D maybe TRBD1 (6 bases). The CDR3 loop spans 15 amino acids. Germline values: CDR1 SGDLS, CDR2 YYNGEE. V lost 4 bases and J 4 bases, leaving 15 bases between the germline ends. Here the CDR3 DNA reads TGTGCCAGCAGCCCTCGGTGGGGGCCCGGAAACACCATATATTTT. Translated: CASSPRWGPGNTIYF.